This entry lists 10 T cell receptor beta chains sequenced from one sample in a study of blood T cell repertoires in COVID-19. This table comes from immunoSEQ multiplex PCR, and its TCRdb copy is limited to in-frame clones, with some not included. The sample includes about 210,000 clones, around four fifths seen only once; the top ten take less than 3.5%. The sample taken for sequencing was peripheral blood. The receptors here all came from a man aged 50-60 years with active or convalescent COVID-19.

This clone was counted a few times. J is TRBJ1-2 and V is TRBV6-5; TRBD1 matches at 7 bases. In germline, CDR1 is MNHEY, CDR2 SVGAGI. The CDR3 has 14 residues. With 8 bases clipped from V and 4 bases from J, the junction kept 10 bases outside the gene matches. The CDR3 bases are TGTGCCAGCTCCCCAATCACAGGGGCCTATGGCTACACCTTC. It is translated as CASSPITGAYGYTF.

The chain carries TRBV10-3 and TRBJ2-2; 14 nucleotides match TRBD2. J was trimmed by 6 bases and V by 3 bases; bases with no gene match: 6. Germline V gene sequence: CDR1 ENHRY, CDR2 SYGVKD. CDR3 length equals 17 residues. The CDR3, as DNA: TGTGCCATCAGTGACCCACGACTAGCGGGAGGGTCCGGGGAGCTGTTTTTT. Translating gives CAISDPRLAGGSGELFF.

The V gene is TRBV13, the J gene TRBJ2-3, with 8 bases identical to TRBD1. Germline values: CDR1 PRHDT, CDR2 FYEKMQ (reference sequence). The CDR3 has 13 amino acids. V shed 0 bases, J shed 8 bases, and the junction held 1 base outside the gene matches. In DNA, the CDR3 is TGTGCCAGCAGCTTAGGGGACAGGGCTACGCAGTATTTT. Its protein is CASSLGDRATQYF.

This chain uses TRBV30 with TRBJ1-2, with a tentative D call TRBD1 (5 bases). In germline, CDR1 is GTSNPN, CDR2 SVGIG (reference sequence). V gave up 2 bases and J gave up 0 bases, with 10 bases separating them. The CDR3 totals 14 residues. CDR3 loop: CAWSRTPSNYGYTF. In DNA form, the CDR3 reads TGTGCCTGGAGTCGGACACCATCTAACTATGGCTACACCTTC. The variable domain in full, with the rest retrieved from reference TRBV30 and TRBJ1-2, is SQTIHQWPATLVQPVGSPLSLECTVEGTSNPNLYWYRQAAGRGLQLLFYSVGIGQISSEVPQNLSASRPQDRQFILSSKKLLLSDSGFYLCAWSRTPSNYGYTFGSGTRLTVV.

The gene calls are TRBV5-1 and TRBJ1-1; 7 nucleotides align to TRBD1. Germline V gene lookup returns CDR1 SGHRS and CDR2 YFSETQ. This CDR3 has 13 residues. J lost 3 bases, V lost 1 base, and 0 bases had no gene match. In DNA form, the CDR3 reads TGCGCCAGCAGCTTGACAGGGGACACTGAAGCTTTCTTT. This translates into CASSLTGDTEAFF.

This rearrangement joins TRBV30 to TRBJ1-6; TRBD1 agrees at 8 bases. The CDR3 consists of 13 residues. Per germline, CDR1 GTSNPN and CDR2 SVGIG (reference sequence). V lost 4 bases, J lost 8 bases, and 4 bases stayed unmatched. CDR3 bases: TGTGCCTGGACAGACAGGGGTTATTCACCCCTCCACTTT. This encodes CAWTDRGYSPLHF. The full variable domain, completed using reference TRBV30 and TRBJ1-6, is SQTIHQWPATLVQPVGSPLSLECTVEGTSNPNLYWYRQAAGRGLQLLFYSVGIGQISSEVPQNLSASRPQDRQFILSSKKLLLSDSGFYLCAWTDRGYSPLHFGNGTRLTVT.

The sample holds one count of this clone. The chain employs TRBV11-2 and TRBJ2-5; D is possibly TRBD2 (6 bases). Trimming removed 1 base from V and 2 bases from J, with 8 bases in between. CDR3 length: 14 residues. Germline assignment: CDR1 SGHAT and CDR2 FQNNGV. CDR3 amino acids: CASSLGSGQETQYF. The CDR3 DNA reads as TGTGCCAGCAGCTTAGGAAGCGGGCAAGAGACCCAGTACTTC.

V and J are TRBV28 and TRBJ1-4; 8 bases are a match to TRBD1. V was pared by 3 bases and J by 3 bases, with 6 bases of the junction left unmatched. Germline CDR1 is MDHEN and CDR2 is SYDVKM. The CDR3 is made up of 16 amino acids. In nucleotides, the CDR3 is TGTGCCAGCAGTTTGGGGTACAGGGGGTCTAATGAAAAACTGTTTTTT. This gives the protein CASSLGYRGSNEKLFF.

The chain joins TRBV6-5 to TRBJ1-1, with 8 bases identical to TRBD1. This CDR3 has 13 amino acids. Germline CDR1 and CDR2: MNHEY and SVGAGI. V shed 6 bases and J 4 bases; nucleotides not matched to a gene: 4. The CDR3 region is CASSRTGITEAFF. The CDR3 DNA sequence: TGTGCCAGCAGCCGGACAGGGATCACTGAAGCTTTCTTT.

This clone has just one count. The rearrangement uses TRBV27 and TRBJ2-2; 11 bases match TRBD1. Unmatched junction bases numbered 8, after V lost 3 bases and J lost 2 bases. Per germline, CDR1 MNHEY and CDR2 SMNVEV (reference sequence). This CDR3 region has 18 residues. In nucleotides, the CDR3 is TGTGCCAGCAGTTTTTGGGGACAGGGGGGATCTAACACCGGGGAGCTGTTTTTT. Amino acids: CASSFWGQGGSNTGELFF.